This TCR beta chain was identified during a study of beta chain features in type 1 diabetes. The authors reverse transcribed all of the isolated RNA, so sequencing captured expressed TCRB transcripts. The protocol was immunoSEQ multiplex PCR, while the TCRdb copy is restricted to in-frame clones and leaves out a portion. The sample includes about 140,000 clones, 6.9% seen only once; the top ten take about 1.3%. This clone was counted only a few times. Its target is unknown. General study findings and limits: In these data, an HLA type influence on TCRB rearrangement remained unresolved. The naive, central memory and Treg TCRB repertoires looked more alike in patients than they did in healthy donors.

Donors contributed one heparinised blood draw apiece, averaging about 116 mL. Trimming cost V 4 bases and J 2 bases, with 21 bases left between them. This CDR3 comprises 17 residues. Germline values: CDR1 SGHKS, CDR2 YYEKEE (reference sequence). This receptor was obtained from a woman in her 30s in good health. The V call is TRBV5-5, the J call TRBJ1-2, with a tentative D call TRBD1 (5 bases). Sequences were obtained from central memory CD4+ T cells from blood. The CDR3 bases are TGTGCCAGCAGCGGAGGGACCGGCGGTATTTTCAACTATGGCTACACCTTC. Translating it yields CASSGGTGGIFNYGYTF.